Following are 31 T cell receptor beta chains from one sample sequenced in a study of T cell changes during pregnancy in multiple sclerosis. Only in-frame clones appear in the TCRdb table, and some are missing; sequencing was by immunoSEQ multiplex PCR. This sample has 95,000 to 100,000 clones; 91% occur once, and the top ten carry about 2.9%. The source was peripheral blood, collected in the second trimester of pregnancy. The receptors derive from a female donor with multiple sclerosis, enrolled in a pregnancy study.

This clone was seen only a few times. Other nucleotide sequences in the sample specify the same CDR3. This chain joins TRBV5-1 and TRBJ1-1; D remains ambiguous. Germline V lookup: CDR1 SGHRS, CDR2 YFSETQ. This CDR3 has 12 residues. Between the trimmed V and J ends, which lost 0 bases and 11 bases, there was a span of 11 bases. The CDR3 is CASSLGEGTAFF. The CDR3, as DNA: TGCGCCAGCAGCTTGGGGGAGGGAACGGCTTTCTTT.

The rearrangement joins TRBV27 to TRBJ2-7, with 8 nucleotides matching TRBD2. After removal of 6 bases from V and 0 bases from J, the junction contained 4 bases not matched to a gene. Germline loops: CDR1 MNHEY, CDR2 SMNVEV (reference sequence). The CDR3 has 14 residues. The CDR3 is CASRLSGNSYEQYF. DNA for the CDR3: TGTGCCAGCAGGCTTAGCGGGAACTCCTACGAGCAGTACTTC.

The rearrangement links TRBV18 to TRBJ1-1; 9 nucleotides line up with TRBD1. Looked up from germline, CDR1 is KGHSH and CDR2 is LQKENI. The CDR3 is 15 residues long. The ends lost 4 bases at V and 4 bases at J; junction bases unmatched: 7. In DNA, the CDR3 is TGTGCCAGCTCACGAGACGGGACAGGGATCACTGAAGCTTTCTTT. Translated: CASSRDGTGITEAFF.

The V gene is TRBV7-2, the J gene TRBJ2-1; 7 bases align to TRBD2. This CDR3 is built from 17 residues. With 0 bases clipped from V and 2 bases from J, the junction kept 7 bases outside the gene matches. The germline gives CDR1 SGHTA, CDR2 FQGNSA. The CDR3 loop is CASSLAGAGRAYNEQFF. DNA for the CDR3: TGTGCCAGCAGCTTAGCCGGAGCAGGGAGGGCCTACAATGAGCAGTTCTTC.

This clone was found a few times. The chain couples TRBV7-2 to TRBJ1-2; unclear D gene. The germline gives CDR1 SGHTA, CDR2 FQGNSA. Trimming left V 1 base short and J 4 bases short, with 13 bases between. The CDR3 spans 15 residues. The CDR3 reads CASSLDPGVGYGYTF. The CDR3 coding sequence is TGTGCCAGCAGCTTAGATCCCGGGGTGGGCTATGGCTACACCTTC.

The chain is built from TRBV13 and TRBJ2-5; 9 bases line up with TRBD2. V lost 8 bases, J lost 2 bases, and 9 bases stayed unmatched. CDR1 and CDR2 from the germline V gene are PRHDT and FYEKMQ (reference sequence). CDR3 length: 15 residues. CDR3 coding DNA: TGTGCCAGCGGATCCGGGACTAGCCCACAAGAGACCCAGTACTTC. It codes for CASGSGTSPQETQYF.

The rearrangement joins TRBV7-9 to TRBJ2-2; 10 bases match TRBD1. This CDR3 spans 15 amino acids. Germline V gene data show CDR1 as SEHNR and CDR2 as FQNEAQ (reference sequence). The J segment lost 4 bases and the V segment lost 5 bases, leaving 4 bases of the junction unmatched. The CDR3 nucleotides are TGTGCCAGCAGCGGACAGGGGGGGGGCACCGGGGAGCTGTTTTTT. Translated, it gives CASSGQGGGTGELFF.

This chain joins TRBV5-1 and TRBJ1-4; D perhaps matches TRBD1 (6 bases). CDR1 and CDR2 from the germline V gene are SGHRS and YFSETQ. V lost 4 bases, J lost 0 bases, and 16 bases lay in between. The CDR3 is 17 amino acids. The DNA of the CDR3 is TGCGCCAGCAGCCCCACTTTGAACAGGGCAACTAATGAAAAACTGTTTTTT. It translates to CASSPTLNRATNEKLFF.

This chain joins TRBV7-2 and TRBJ2-3; 14 bases map to TRBD2. With 5 bases clipped from V and 9 bases from J, the junction kept 7 bases outside the gene matches. The CDR3 has 15 amino acids. Germline V gene data show CDR1 as SGHTA and CDR2 as FQGNSA. Here the CDR3 reads CASSPTSGRAGTQYF. The DNA for the CDR3 is TGTGCCAGCAGCCCGACTAGCGGGAGGGCCGGCACGCAGTATTTT.

The rearrangement joins TRBV18 to TRBJ2-7, with TRBD2 matching 12 bases. Trimming cost V 2 bases and J 7 bases; bases outside gene matches: 6. Germline V gives CDR1 KGHSH, CDR2 LQKENI. This CDR3 has 15 amino acids. CDR3 sequence reads: CASSPSSGRAREQYF. The CDR3 coding sequence is TGTGCCAGCTCACCATCTAGCGGGAGGGCGAGAGAGCAGTACTTC.

This sequence joins TRBV6-5 and TRBJ1-2, with D perhaps matching TRBD1 (6 bases). The CDR3 is 14 amino acids. V gave up 6 bases and J gave up 4 bases, with 15 bases separating them. Germline CDR1 and CDR2: MNHEY and SVGAGI. The CDR3 DNA reads TGTGCCAGCAGACGGGGGGGCGAGGGCTATGGCTACACCTTC. Encoded protein: CASRRGGEGYGYTF.

J is TRBJ2-1 and V is TRBV21-1; TRBD2, the table's D call, lacks a check against the DNA. TRBV21-1 is termed a pseudogene. The length of the CDR3 is 16 residues. This CDR3 reads CASSKGEGVSYNEQFF. The CDR3 bases are TGTGCCAGCAGCAAAGGGGAGGGAGTATCCTACAATGAGCAGTTCTTC.

The genes are TRBV7-8 and TRBJ2-3, with 7 positions matching TRBD2. The trim removed 0 bases at V and 6 bases at J, leaving 9 bases unmatched. The germline gives CDR1 SGHVS, CDR2 FQNEAQ. This CDR3 contains 16 residues. The CDR3 DNA reads as TGTGCCAGCAGCTTAGCCCGTGGCGGGAGAGGGGATACGCAGTATTTT. It is translated as CASSLARGGRGDTQYF.

The rearrangement uses TRBV28 and TRBJ2-3; 9 bases line up with TRBD1. The V gene end was trimmed by 4 bases and the J gene end by 2 bases; junction bases not matched to a gene: 7. CDR1 MDHEN and CDR2 SYDVKM come from the germline V gene. The CDR3 consists of 16 residues. The DNA of the CDR3 is TGTGCCAGCAGTTCCCCGGGACAGGGAAACACAGATACGCAGTATTTT. It codes for CASSSPGQGNTDTQYF.

In this sample, this clone turned up a few times. The chain couples TRBV2 to TRBJ2-7, with 9 bases that match TRBD1. V lost 7 bases, J lost 0 bases, and 7 bases stayed unmatched. The CDR3 contains 15 residues. Germline V gives CDR1 SNHLY, CDR2 FYNNEI. This chain's CDR3 is CASTMDRGSSYEQYF. DNA of the CDR3: TGTGCCAGCACTATGGACAGGGGAAGCTCCTACGAGCAGTACTTC.

This CDR3 reads CASSWAGFQETQYF. In DNA, the CDR3 is TGTGCCAGCAGCTGGGCGGGATTCCAAGAGACCCAGTACTTC. The chain carries TRBV7-2 and TRBJ2-5, with D possibly being TRBD2 (6 bases). Germline V gene lookup returns CDR1 SGHTA and CDR2 FQGNSA. Deletions cut 4 bases from V and 1 base from J, with 10 bases between. The CDR3 is 14 residues long. The variable domain in full, with the rest retrieved from reference TRBV7-2 and TRBJ2-5, is GAGVSQSPSNKVTEKGKDVELRCDPISGHTALYWYRQSLGQGLEFLIYFQGNSAPDKSGLPSDRFSAERTGGSVSTLTIQRTQQEDSAVYLCASSWAGFQETQYFGPGTRLLVL.

This chain uses TRBV7-8 with TRBJ2-5, with TRBD2 matching over 10 bases. CDR1 SGHVS and CDR2 FQNEAQ come from the germline V gene. The CDR3 has 14 amino acids. With V trimmed by 3 bases and J by 5 bases, 3 bases remained unmatched. The chain's CDR3 is CASSFTSGMETQYF. The CDR3 DNA reads as TGTGCCAGCAGCTTTACTAGCGGGATGGAGACCCAGTACTTC.

The V and J genes are TRBV2 and TRBJ2-5; 7 nucleotides match TRBD2. This CDR3 is built from 14 residues. The J segment lost 5 bases and the V segment lost 7 bases, leaving 10 bases of the junction unmatched. Germline CDR1 reads SNHLY; CDR2 reads FYNNEI. For the CDR3, the DNA is TGTGCCAGCAAACTTTTCGCGGGAGAGGAGACCCAGTACTTC. Translating it yields CASKLFAGEETQYF.

The DNA for the CDR3 is TGTGCCAGCAGTGAGGGCCCGACCTACAATGAGCAGTTCTTC. Translation gives CASSEGPTYNEQFF. The rearrangement uses TRBV2 and TRBJ2-1, with no clear D. The CDR3 runs to 14 residues. Germline V CDR1 and CDR2: SNHLY, FYNNEI. Trimming cost V 3 bases and J 2 bases, with 8 bases left between them.

The J gene is TRBJ1-5, the V gene TRBV9; tentatively, D is TRBD1 (5 bases). This CDR3 contains 14 residues. In germline, CDR1 is SGDLS, CDR2 YYNGEE. Trimming left V 0 bases short and J 5 bases short, with 9 bases between. The CDR3 here is CASSVGPGHQPQHF. The CDR3 coding sequence is TGTGCCAGCAGCGTAGGGCCAGGGCATCAGCCCCAGCATTTT. Full variable domain (outside the CDR3, taken from reference TRBV9 and TRBJ1-5): DSGVTQTPKHLITATGQRVTLRCSPRSGDLSVYWYQQSLDQGLQFLIQYYNGEERAKGNILERFSAQQFPDLHSELNLSSLELGDSALYFCASSVGPGHQPQHFGDGTRLSIL.

The CDR3 here is CASSRNGVSNTEAFF. CDR3 DNA sequence: TGTGCCAGCAGTAGGAACGGGGTATCAAACACTGAAGCTTTCTTT. The chain combines TRBV6-5 with TRBJ1-1; D call uncertain. V lost 5 bases, J lost 2 bases, and 15 bases lay in between. The CDR3 totals 15 residues. The germline V gene has CDR1 MNHEY and CDR2 SVGAGI.

As DNA, the CDR3 is TGCAGCGTTGAAGAAACGGGACAGGGTGGAGAAAAACTGTTTTTT. Amino acid sequence: CSVEETGQGGEKLFF. The rearrangement links TRBV29-1 to TRBJ1-4, with 9 positions matching TRBD1. V lost 0 bases to trimming and J lost 8 bases; unmatched junction nucleotides: 7. Germline V CDR1 and CDR2: SQVTM, ANQGSEA. The CDR3 contains 15 residues.

J is TRBJ2-7 and V is TRBV10-2; D possibly corresponds to TRBD2 (6 bases). V was clipped by 10 bases and J by 7 bases, with 14 bases between them. Germline V gene lookup returns CDR1 WSHSY and CDR2 SAAADI. The CDR3 runs 11 residues. For the CDR3, the DNA is TGCGCCACCCAGACTAGAAGGGAGCAGTACTTC. As protein: CATQTRREQYF.

This clone was seen once. The chain couples TRBV14 to TRBJ1-2; the match to TRBD1 covers 7 bases. The germline V gene encodes CDR1 SGHDN and CDR2 FVKESK. With 2 bases clipped from V and 7 bases from J, the junction kept 7 bases outside the gene matches. The CDR3 extends over 14 amino acids. CDR3 coding DNA: TGTGCCAGCAGCCAAAAGGACAGGACTGGTGGCTACACCTTC. This sequence encodes CASSQKDRTGGYTF.

The V and J genes are TRBV10-3 and TRBJ1-2; 7 bases align to TRBD1. Trimming cost V 11 bases and J 6 bases; bases outside gene matches: 9. CDR3 size: 12 residues. Germline V gene lookup returns CDR1 ENHRY and CDR2 SYGVKD. CDR3 nucleotide sequence: TGTGCCCTAAGCGACAGGGATAATGGCTACACCTTC. It specifies CALSDRDNGYTF.

The chain combines TRBV29-1 with TRBJ1-2; D is unresolved. In germline, CDR1 is SQVTM, CDR2 ANQGSEA. This CDR3 spans 13 amino acids. Deletions cut 6 bases from V and 2 bases from J, with 13 bases between. Here the CDR3 DNA reads TGCAGCGTCTACGACCGAGCGAACTATGGCTACACCTTC. It is translated as CSVYDRANYGYTF.

V and J are TRBV4-3 and TRBJ2-3; TRBD2 agrees at 8 bases. The V gene end was trimmed by 3 bases and the J gene end by 2 bases; junction bases not matched to a gene: 4. This CDR3 is built from 15 residues. Germline V lookup: CDR1 LGHNA, CDR2 YSLEER. CDR3: CASSHFSGTTDTQYF. CDR3 sequence (DNA): TGCGCCAGCAGCCACTTTAGCGGGACCACAGATACGCAGTATTTT.

The rearrangement joins TRBV7-9 to TRBJ1-4; 7 bases line up with TRBD1. V shed 5 bases and J 5 bases; nucleotides not matched to a gene: 11. This CDR3 has 16 residues. CDR1 SEHNR and CDR2 FQNEAQ come from the germline V gene (reference sequence). The CDR3 loop reads CASSLGQWQLNEKLFF. The CDR3 DNA follows: TGTGCCAGCAGCCTGGGACAGTGGCAGCTAAATGAAAAACTGTTTTTT.

Regarding this clone: The junction shows a germline mismatch at one end, possibly a read error. This chain connects TRBV10-3 to TRBJ1-1; D gene uncertain. CDR3 length: 14 amino acids. The V gene's germline CDR1 is ENHRY and CDR2 SYGVKD. The CDR3 DNA is TGTGCCATCAGTGAGTCTACGGGGAACGCTGAAGCTTTCTTT. Its protein is CAISESTGNAEAFF.

Here the CDR3 reads CASSLDILLLYEQYF. As DNA, the CDR3 is TGTGCCAGCAGCTTGGACATTCTCCTACTATACGAGCAGTACTTC. J is TRBJ2-7 and V is TRBV6-6; a weak D match, TRBD1 (5 bases). The V gene's germline CDR1 is MNHNY and CDR2 SVGAGI (reference sequence). The ends were cut back, 6 bases at V and 4 bases at J, with 19 bases in the middle. This CDR3 contains 15 residues.

The CDR3 protein is CASSQEVYSGNTIYF. As DNA, the CDR3 is TGTGCCAGCAGCCAAGAAGTCTACTCTGGAAACACCATATATTTT. The V call is TRBV14, the J call TRBJ1-3; D is unresolved. V was cut by 0 bases and J by 0 bases, with 6 bases left in between. Germline loops: CDR1 SGHDN, CDR2 FVKESK. The CDR3 extends over 15 amino acids.